These 5 T cell receptor beta chains were sequenced from one sample in a study of technical replicates of blood from a few donors. Assay used: immunoSEQ multiplex PCR; TCRdb lists only in-frame clones, some missing. The sample consists of 14,000 or so clones, almost 85% of them appearing once. Input material: PBMCs. The receptor set was obtained from a human donor in good health.

V usage is TRBV7-8 and J usage is TRBJ1-3; D perhaps matches TRBD1 (6 bases). V shed 3 bases and J shed 0 bases, with 9 bases lying between them. Germline V gene lookup returns CDR1 SGHVS and CDR2 FQNEAQ. This CDR3 has 15 residues. In nucleotides, the CDR3 is TGTGCCAGCAGCTTTTTGGACAGCTCTGGAAACACCATATATTTT. It yields the protein CASSFLDSSGNTIYF.

The rearrangement links TRBV2 to TRBJ2-3, with 8 positions matching TRBD1. CDR1 is SNHLY, CDR2 FYNNEI, per germline. Trimming cost V 5 bases and J 4 bases; bases outside gene matches: 5. The CDR3 is 14 amino acids. The CDR3 DNA reads as TGTGCCAGCAGTCCACAGGGGGTCGCAGATACGCAGTATTTT. Encoded protein: CASSPQGVADTQYF.

The chain joins TRBV30 to TRBJ2-3; 12 bases agree with TRBD2. The V gene's germline CDR1 is GTSNPN and CDR2 SVGIG (reference sequence). The CDR3 is 13 amino acids. The J segment lost 4 bases and the V segment lost 4 bases, leaving 0 bases of the junction unmatched. The chain's CDR3 is CAWTSGGADTQYF. The CDR3 nucleotides read TGTGCCTGGACTAGCGGGGGGGCAGATACGCAGTATTTT.

The chain employs TRBV6-1 and TRBJ2-2, with D hard to call. V was clipped by 4 bases and J by 2 bases, with 11 bases between them. The length of the CDR3 is 15 residues. Per germline, CDR1 MNHNS and CDR2 SASEGT. The CDR3 sequence is CASSGPTVNTGELFF. The CDR3 DNA sequence: TGTGCCAGCAGTGGGCCCACAGTAAACACCGGGGAGCTGTTTTTT.

The rearrangement joins TRBV15 to TRBJ2-1; possible D gene TRBD2, 6 bases. V gave up 3 bases and J gave up 3 bases, with 15 bases separating them. This CDR3 is 16 amino acids long. Germline CDR1 and CDR2: LNHNV and YYDKDF (reference sequence). CDR3 DNA: TGTGCCACCAGCAGCCCGGGACGGGGGATCTACAATGAGCAGTTCTTC. Amino acid sequence: CATSSPGRGIYNEQFF.